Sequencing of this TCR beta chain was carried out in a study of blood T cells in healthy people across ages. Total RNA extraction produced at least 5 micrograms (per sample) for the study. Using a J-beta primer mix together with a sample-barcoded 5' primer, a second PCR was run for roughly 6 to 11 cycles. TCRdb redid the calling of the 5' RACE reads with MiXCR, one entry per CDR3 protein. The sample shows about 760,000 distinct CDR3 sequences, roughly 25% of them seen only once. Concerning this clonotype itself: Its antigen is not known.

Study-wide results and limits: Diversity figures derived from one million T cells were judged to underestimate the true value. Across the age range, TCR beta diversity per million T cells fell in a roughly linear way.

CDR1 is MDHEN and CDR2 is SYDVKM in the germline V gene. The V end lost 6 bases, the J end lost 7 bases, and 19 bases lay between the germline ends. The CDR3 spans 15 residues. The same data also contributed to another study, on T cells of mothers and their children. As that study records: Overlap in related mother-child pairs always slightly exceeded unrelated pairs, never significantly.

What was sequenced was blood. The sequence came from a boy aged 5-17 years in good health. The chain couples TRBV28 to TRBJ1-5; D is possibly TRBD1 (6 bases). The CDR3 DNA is TGTGCCAGCAGCCCGGGGGGGGCGGGAAGCCAGCCCCAGCATTTT. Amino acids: CASSPGGAGSQPQHF.